This T cell receptor beta chain was found in a study of prognosis after radiotherapy for stage I lung cancer. Across the study: Receipt of concurrent therapy with stereotactic body radiotherapy occurred in no patient. Following radiotherapy, four patients went on to present distant metastases at a median of 7 months, and roughly 15 exhibited no significant progression.

Germline V CDR1 and CDR2: MNHEY, SVGEGT. This CDR3 has 15 residues. Genomic DNA yielded TCR beta CDR3, amplified by two-round multiplex PCR. The first round of PCR was done with primers that matched each TRBV and TRBJ gene. From the multiplex PCR reads, TCRdb called clonotypes with MiXCR, one entry per CDR3 protein. The table lists approximately 30,000 distinct CDR3 sequences, 31% of them singletons. The authors drew roughly 6.5 milliliters of peripheral blood at each of two time points. In this sample, this clonotype turned up once. One base separates it from a far larger clone, so it is likely a read error.

This specimen consisted of PBMCs, obtained before or after stereotactic body radiation therapy (not recorded which). The clonotype was recovered from a donor at least 50 years old with non-small cell lung cancer. The gene calls are TRBV6-2 or TRBV6-3 and TRBJ1-2, with 10 bases fitting TRBD1. CDR3 coding DNA: TGTGCCAGCAGTCCCTTCTTCGGACAGGGGGATGGCTTCACCTTC. Its translation is CASSPFFGQGDGFTF.